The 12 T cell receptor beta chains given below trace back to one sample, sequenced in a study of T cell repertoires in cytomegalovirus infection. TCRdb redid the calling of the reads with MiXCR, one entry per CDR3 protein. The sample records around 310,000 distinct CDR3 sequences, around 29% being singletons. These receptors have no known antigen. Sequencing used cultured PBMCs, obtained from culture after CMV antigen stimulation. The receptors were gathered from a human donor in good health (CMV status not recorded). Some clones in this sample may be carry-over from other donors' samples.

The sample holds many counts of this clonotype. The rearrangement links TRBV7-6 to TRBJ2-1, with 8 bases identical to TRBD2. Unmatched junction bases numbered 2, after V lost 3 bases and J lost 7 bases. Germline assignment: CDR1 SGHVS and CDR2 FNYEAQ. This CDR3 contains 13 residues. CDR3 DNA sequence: TGTGCCAGCAGCTTTACGGGAGGGAATGAGCAGTTCTTC. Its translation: CASSFTGGNEQFF. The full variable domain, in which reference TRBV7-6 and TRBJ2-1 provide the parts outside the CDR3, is GAGVSQSPRYKVTKRGQDVALRCDPISGHVSLYWYRQALGQGPEFLTYFNYEAQQDKSGLPNDRFSAERPEGSISTLTIQRTEQRDSAMYRCASSFTGGNEQFFGPGTRLTVL.

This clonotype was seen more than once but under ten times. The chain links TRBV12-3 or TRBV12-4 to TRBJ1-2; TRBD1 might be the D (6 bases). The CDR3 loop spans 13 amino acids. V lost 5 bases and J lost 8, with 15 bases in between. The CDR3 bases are TGTGCCAGCAGTGGGGACATCCGGCGGGGCTACACCTTC. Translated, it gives CASSGDIRRGYTF.

CDR3 region: CATSDSLTSREQFF. CDR3 in DNA: TGTGCCACCAGTGATTCCCTTACGTCGCGGGAGCAGTTCTTC. The chain is built from TRBV24-1 and TRBJ2-1; the D is unclear. The CDR3 covers 14 residues. The V gene lost 2 bases and the J gene lost 10 bases, with 14 bases spanning the gap. Germline V gives CDR1 KGHDR, CDR2 SFDVKD.

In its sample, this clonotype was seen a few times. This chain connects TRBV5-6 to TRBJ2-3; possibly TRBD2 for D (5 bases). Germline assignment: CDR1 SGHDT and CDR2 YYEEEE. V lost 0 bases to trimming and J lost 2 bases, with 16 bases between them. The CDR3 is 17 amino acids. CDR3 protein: CASSLVSSLAITDTQYF. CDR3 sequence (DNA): TGTGCCAGCAGCTTGGTCTCAAGCCTAGCCATCACAGATACGCAGTATTTT.

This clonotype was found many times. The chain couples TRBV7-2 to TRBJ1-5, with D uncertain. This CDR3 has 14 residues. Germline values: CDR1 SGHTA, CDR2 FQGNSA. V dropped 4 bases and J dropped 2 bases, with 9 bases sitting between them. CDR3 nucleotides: TGTGCCAGCAGCTCTAGCGGGGGCAATCAGCCCCAGCATTTT. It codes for CASSSSGGNQPQHF.

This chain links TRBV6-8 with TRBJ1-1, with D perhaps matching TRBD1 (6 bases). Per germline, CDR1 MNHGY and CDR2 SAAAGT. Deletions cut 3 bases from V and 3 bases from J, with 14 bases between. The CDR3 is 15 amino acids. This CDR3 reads CASSYGGHRDTEAFF. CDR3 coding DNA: TGTGCCAGCAGTTATGGGGGGCACCGGGACACTGAAGCTTTCTTT.

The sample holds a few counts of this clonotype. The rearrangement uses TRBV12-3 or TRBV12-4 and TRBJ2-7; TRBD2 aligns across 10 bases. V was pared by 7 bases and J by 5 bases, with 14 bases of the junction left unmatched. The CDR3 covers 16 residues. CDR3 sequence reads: CASTPSGRRIRDEQYF. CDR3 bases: TGTGCCAGCACCCCTAGCGGGAGAAGAATAAGAGACGAGCAGTACTTC.

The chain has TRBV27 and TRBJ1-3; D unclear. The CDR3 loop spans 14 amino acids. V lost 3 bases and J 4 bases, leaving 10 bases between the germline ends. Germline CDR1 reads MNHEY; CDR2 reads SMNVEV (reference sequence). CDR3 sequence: CASSLLGTGNTIYF. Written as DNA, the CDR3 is TGTGCCAGCAGTTTGTTAGGAACGGGAAACACCATATATTTT.

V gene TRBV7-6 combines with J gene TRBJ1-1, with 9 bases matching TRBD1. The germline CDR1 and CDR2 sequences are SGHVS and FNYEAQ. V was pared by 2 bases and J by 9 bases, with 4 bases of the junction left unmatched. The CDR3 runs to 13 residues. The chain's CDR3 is CASSLPGQGKAFF. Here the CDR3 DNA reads TGTGCCAGCAGCTTACCGGGACAGGGAAAAGCTTTCTTT.

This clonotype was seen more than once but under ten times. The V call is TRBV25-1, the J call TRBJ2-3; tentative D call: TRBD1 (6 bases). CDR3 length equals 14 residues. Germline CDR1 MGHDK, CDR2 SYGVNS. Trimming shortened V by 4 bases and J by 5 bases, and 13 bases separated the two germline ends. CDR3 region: CASSAPQGIDTQYF. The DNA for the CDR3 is TGTGCCAGCAGTGCTCCACAGGGAATAGATACGCAGTATTTT.

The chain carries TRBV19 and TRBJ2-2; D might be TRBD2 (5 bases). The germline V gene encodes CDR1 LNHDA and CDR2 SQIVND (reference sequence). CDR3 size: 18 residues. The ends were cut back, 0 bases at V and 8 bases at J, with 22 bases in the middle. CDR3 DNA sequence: TGTGCCAGTAGTATAGACCCCCGATCCCCGGTGGGAGAAGGGGAGCTGTTTTTT. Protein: CASSIDPRSPVGEGELFF.

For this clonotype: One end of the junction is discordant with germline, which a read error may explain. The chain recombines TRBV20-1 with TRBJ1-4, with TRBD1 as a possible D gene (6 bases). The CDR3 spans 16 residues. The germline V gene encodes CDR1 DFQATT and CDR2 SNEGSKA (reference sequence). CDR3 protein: CSVRRRGAATNEKLFF. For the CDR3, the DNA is TGCAGTGTTAGACGGCGGGGGGCGGCAACTAATGAAAAACTGTTTTTT.